These 23 T cell receptor beta chains were all obtained from the same sample, sequenced in a study of regulatory T cells in long-lasting Graves disease. The authors built TCR beta libraries using iRepertoire HTBI primers and Arm-PCR of CDR3 regions. Each CDR3 protein is one row after TCRdb ran MiXCR on the multiplex PCR reads. In the table there are a few hundred thousand distinct CDR3 sequences, about a quarter of which are singletons. Time point in this sample: persistent/refractory GD, antithyroid drugs over 5 years with positive TRAb. PBMC RNA served as the TCR library source. Sequenced material: peripheral blood mononuclear cells (PBMCs), taken when the disease was refractory, from a patient treated with antithyroid drugs. These receptors all stem from a female donor with Graves disease.

This clonotype was found a few times. V usage is TRBV7-2 and J usage is TRBJ2-7; D perhaps matches TRBD1 (6 bases). Germline values: CDR1 SGHTA, CDR2 FQGNSA. CDR3 length: 18 residues. V lost 1 base and J 6 bases, leaving 25 bases between the germline ends. This CDR3 is CASSLVTAGESNLAEQYF. Here the CDR3 DNA reads TGTGCCAGCAGCTTAGTAACGGCAGGGGAATCCAATTTGGCCGAGCAGTACTTC.

This clonotype was picked up a small number of times. This sequence joins TRBV7-9 and TRBJ2-7; 9 bases are a match to TRBD1. CDR1 and CDR2 (germline): SEHNR, FQNEAQ (reference sequence). The CDR3 covers 15 residues. Trimming removed 5 bases from V and 1 base from J; junction bases left unmatched: 6. The CDR3 bases are TGTGCCAGCAGCGGGGGGACAGGGCCTTCCTACGAGCAGTACTTC. It is translated as CASSGGTGPSYEQYF.

At least ten counts were recorded for this clonotype. V gene TRBV7-2 combines with J gene TRBJ2-5; 8 bases are a match to TRBD1. V lost 6 bases, J lost 9 bases, and 12 bases stayed unmatched. CDR3 length: 14 amino acids. CDR1 and CDR2 (germline): SGHTA, FQGNSA. CDR3 coding DNA: TGTGCCAGCAGACAGGACAGGGCTATGGTATCCCAGTACTTC. As protein: CASRQDRAMVSQYF.

The V gene is TRBV13, the J gene TRBJ1-3; D call uncertain. The germline V gene encodes CDR1 PRHDT and CDR2 FYEKMQ (reference sequence). V shed 6 bases and J shed 8 bases, with 17 bases lying between them. The CDR3 totals 14 residues. The chain's CDR3 is CASSPHGPSDTIYF. In DNA, the CDR3 is TGTGCCAGCAGTCCCCACGGCCCCAGCGACACCATATATTTT.

This clonotype was picked up many times. V usage is TRBV6-1 and J usage is TRBJ1-5; the D is unclear. The CDR3 runs to 13 residues. CDR1 and CDR2 from the germline V gene are MNHNS and SASEGT. V was cut by 8 bases and J by 3 bases, with 11 bases left in between. CDR3 bases: TGTGCCAGCGAAACGGGGAACAATCAGCCCCAGCATTTT. Its translation: CASETGNNQPQHF.

The table lists this clonotype with a few counts. CDR3 in amino acids: CASRTGFGYEQYF. In DNA form, the CDR3 reads TGTGCCAGCAGGACAGGGTTTGGCTACGAGCAGTACTTC. The V call is TRBV6-2 or TRBV6-3, the J call TRBJ2-7; the match to TRBD1 covers 7 bases. CDR3 length equals 13 residues. Germline V CDR1 and CDR2: MNHEY, SVGEGT. V trimming: 6 bases; J trimming: 3 bases; junction bases outside the gene matches: 5.

This clonotype appeared many times. V gene TRBV2 combines with J gene TRBJ2-5, with D unresolved. Trimming removed 5 bases from V and 1 base from J, with 14 bases in between. The CDR3 is made up of 15 amino acids. Germline V lookup: CDR1 SNHLY, CDR2 FYNNEI. The CDR3 DNA sequence: TGTGCCAGCAGTCCACCTTTAGGAACCCAAGAGACCCAGTACTTC. Amino acids: CASSPPLGTQETQYF.

This clonotype was seen ten or more times. The CDR3: CASSPGQYGYTF. The CDR3 DNA is TGTGCCAGCAGCCCCGGACAATACGGCTACACCTTC. The V and J genes are TRBV12-3 or TRBV12-4 and TRBJ1-2; possibly TRBD1 for D (5 bases). The CDR3 covers 12 residues. Trimming cost V 6 bases and J 8 bases, with 13 bases left between them.

This clonotype showed up just a few times. The chain joins TRBV20-1 to TRBJ1-1, with D uncertain. With 0 bases removed from V and 1 base from J, the gap between germline ends came to 15 bases. CDR3 length: 16 amino acids. Germline V lookup: CDR1 DFQATT, CDR2 SNEGSKA (reference sequence). The CDR3 DNA is TGCAGTGCTAGAGATCTCGACCCAGAAGGGAACACTGAAGCTTTCTTT. Protein: CSARDLDPEGNTEAFF.

This chain connects TRBV12-3 or TRBV12-4 to TRBJ1-2, with D uncertain. CDR3 length equals 15 residues. The V and J ends lost 5 bases and 2 bases respectively, with 15 bases between them. CDR3 bases: TGTGCCAGCAGTCCTTTGGAGTGGTCCAACTATGGCTACACCTTC. This sequence encodes CASSPLEWSNYGYTF.

V is TRBV4-1 and J is TRBJ1-2; a possible D gene is TRBD1 (5 bases). The V end lost 0 bases, the J end lost 4 bases, and 9 bases lay between the germline ends. Germline lookup yields CDR1 MGHRA and CDR2 YSYEKL. The CDR3 spans 14 residues. DNA for the CDR3: TGCGCCAGCAGCCAAGACCGGGGCGTCTATGGCTACACCTTC. The encoded protein is CASSQDRGVYGYTF.

The chain uses TRBV6-9 and TRBJ2-5, with 14 bases fitting TRBD2. Germline V gene data show CDR1 as MNHGY and CDR2 as SVAAGI. The junction had 6 bases not matched to a gene; V was cut back by 4 bases and J by 5 bases. This CDR3 has 16 residues. CDR3 amino acids: CASSWGLAGEGETQYF. The CDR3, as DNA: TGTGCCAGCAGTTGGGGACTAGCGGGAGAGGGGGAGACCCAGTACTTC.

This clonotype has ten or more counts. V usage is TRBV20-1 and J usage is TRBJ2-1; TRBD2 matches at 7 bases. This CDR3 has 15 amino acids. V trimming: 3 bases; J trimming: 5 bases; junction bases outside the gene matches: 10. CDR1 and CDR2 (germline): DFQATT, SNEGSKA (reference sequence). In DNA, the CDR3 is TGCAGTGCTAGTCCCGGGACTAAGTTCGACAATGAGCAGTTCTTC. Its protein is CSASPGTKFDNEQFF.

The sample holds many counts of this clonotype. V and J are TRBV5-1 and TRBJ2-4, with D unresolved. Between the trimmed V and J ends, which lost 4 bases and 1 base, there was a span of 6 bases. This CDR3 region has 13 residues. Germline CDR1 reads SGHRS; CDR2 reads YFSETQ. The CDR3 nucleotides are TGCGCCAGCAGCACAGAGGCCAAAAACATTCAGTACTTC. Its translation: CASSTEAKNIQYF.

Only a few counts were recorded for this clonotype. The chain recombines TRBV27 with TRBJ2-6; D may be TRBD1 (6 bases). This CDR3 has 17 residues. V was clipped by 1 base and J by 0 bases, with 10 bases between them. Germline V gene lookup returns CDR1 MNHEY and CDR2 SMNVEV (reference sequence). CDR3 DNA sequence: TGTGCCAGCAGTTTATTCAGGGGAAACTCTGGGGCCAACGTCCTGACTTTC. This sequence encodes CASSLFRGNSGANVLTF.

This clonotype appeared many times. The chain employs TRBV11-1 and TRBJ2-7; D remains ambiguous. Germline CDR1 is SGHAT and CDR2 is FQDESV (reference sequence). The CDR3 totals 13 residues. V was pared by 4 bases and J by 3 bases, with 10 bases between. For the CDR3, the DNA is TGTGCCAGCAGCTCTAATACCCTCTACGAGCAGTACTTC. Translating gives CASSSNTLYEQYF.

This clonotype showed up just a few times. The rearrangement uses TRBV15 and TRBJ1-6; D gene uncertain. CDR1 LNHNV and CDR2 YYDKDF come from the germline V gene (reference sequence). This CDR3 is 12 amino acids long. V was trimmed by 3 bases and J by 10 bases, leaving 7 bases between them. The CDR3 nucleotides are TGTGCCACCAGCAGTAATTCCTCACCCCTCCACTTT. It codes for CATSSNSSPLHF. Drawing the rest from reference TRBV15 and TRBJ1-6, the complete variable domain is DAMVIQNPRYQVTQFGKPVTLSCSQTLNHNVMYWYQQKSSQAPKLLFHYYDKDFNNEADTPDNFQSRRPNTSFCFLDIRSPGLGDTAMYLCATSSNSSPLHFGNGTRLTVT.

CDR3 sequence reads: CASSSAVSGELFF. DNA for the CDR3: TGTGCCAGCAGTTCAGCCGTGTCCGGGGAGCTGTTTTTT. The J gene is TRBJ2-2, the V gene TRBV12-3 or TRBV12-4; no clear D. Between the trimmed V and J ends, which lost 4 bases and 6 bases, there was a span of 9 bases. The CDR3 length is 13 residues.

The chain carries TRBV29-1 and TRBJ2-4; TRBD2 might be the D (6 bases). Germline V gene lookup returns CDR1 SQVTM and CDR2 ANQGSEA. Trimming took off 4 bases at V and 7 bases at J, with 11 bases between the two ends. The CDR3 extends over 12 amino acids. CDR3 sequence: CSVAEGRNIQYF. CDR3 sequence (DNA): TGCAGCGTTGCAGAGGGGAGGAACATTCAGTACTTC.

The genes are TRBV6-1 and TRBJ1-1, with a weak D call TRBD1 (5 bases). The germline V and J ends were trimmed by 6 bases and 4 bases, with 12 bases remaining between them. The CDR3 is 13 amino acids. CDR1 MNHNS and CDR2 SASEGT come from the germline V gene. CDR3 in DNA: TGTGCCAGCAGGGGGGTTGGTGGCACTGAAGCTTTCTTT. Translation gives CASRGVGGTEAFF.

CDR3 DNA sequence: TGCAGCGTTTCCCAGAACACCGGGGAGCTGTTTTTT. This gives the protein CSVSQNTGELFF. The chain recombines TRBV29-1 with TRBJ2-2; D ambiguous. The CDR3 consists of 12 residues. V was pared by 5 bases and J by 1 base, with 5 bases between. Germline V gives CDR1 SQVTM, CDR2 ANQGSEA.

Concerning this clonotype itself: The final CDR3 position lacks the conserved phenylalanine or tryptophan, pointing to a likely read error. This chain joins TRBV20-1 and TRBJ2-7; 8 bases line up with TRBD1. CDR1 is DFQATT, CDR2 SNEGSKA, per germline (reference sequence). CDR3 size: 13 residues. V gave up 8 bases and J gave up 2 bases; unmatched junction bases: 8. The CDR3 coding sequence is TGCAGTTCTCCTCGGACAGGGACCTACGAGCAGTACTCC. This sequence encodes CSSPRTGTYEQYS.

This clonotype has only a few counts. The genes are TRBV5-5 and TRBJ2-5; D may be TRBD1 (6 bases). V lost 3 bases, J lost 3 bases, and 9 bases lay in between. The CDR3 is 13 amino acids. CDR1 SGHKS and CDR2 YYEKEE come from the germline V gene (reference sequence). The CDR3 reads CASSSSGEETQYF. As DNA, the CDR3 is TGTGCCAGCAGCTCATCAGGGGAAGAGACCCAGTACTTC.